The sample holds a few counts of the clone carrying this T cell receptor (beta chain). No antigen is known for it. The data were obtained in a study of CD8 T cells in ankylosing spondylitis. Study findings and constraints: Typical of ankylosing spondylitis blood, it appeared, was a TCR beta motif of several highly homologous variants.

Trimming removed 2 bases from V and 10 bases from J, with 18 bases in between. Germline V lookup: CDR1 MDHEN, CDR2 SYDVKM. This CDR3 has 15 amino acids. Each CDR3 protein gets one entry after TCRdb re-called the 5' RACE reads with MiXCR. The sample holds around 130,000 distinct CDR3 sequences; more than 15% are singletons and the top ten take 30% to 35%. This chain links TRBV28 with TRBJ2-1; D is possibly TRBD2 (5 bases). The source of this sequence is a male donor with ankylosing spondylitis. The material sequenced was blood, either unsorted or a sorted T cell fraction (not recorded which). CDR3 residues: CASSLQLARGREQFF. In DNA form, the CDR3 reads TGTGCCAGCAGTTTACAGCTAGCTCGAGGTAGGGAGCAGTTCTTC.